The 12 T cell receptor beta chains in this list originate from one sample, sequenced in a study of CD8+ T cells in alopecia areata. Extraction and reverse transcription of RNA yielded cDNA as the sequencing template. Clones were read by immunoSEQ multiplex PCR, and TCRdb kept only the in-frame ones, dropping some. The repertoire holds some 200,000 clones, with approximately 59% as singletons. Material: CD4+ T cells sorted from blood, obtained at week 0. The receptor source for this set is a human donor with alopecia areata.

Only one count was recorded for this clone. This chain uses TRBV19 with TRBJ1-5; D not certain. Germline V gene data show CDR1 as LNHDA and CDR2 as SQIVND (reference sequence). This CDR3 region has 17 residues. Trimming took 1 base from V and 3 from J, leaving 16 bases between them. CDR3 amino acids: CASSIVAGGLNNQPQHF. The CDR3 DNA follows: TGTGCCAGTAGTATAGTGGCAGGTGGGCTGAACAATCAGCCCCAGCATTTT. The full variable domain, completed using reference TRBV19 and TRBJ1-5, is DGGITQSPKYLFRKEGQNVTLSCEQNLNHDAMYWYRQDPGQGLRLIYYSQIVNDFQKGDIAEGYSVSREKKESFPLTVTSAQKNPTAFYLCASSIVAGGLNNQPQHFGDGTRLSIL.

The chain is built from TRBV6-5 and TRBJ1-2, with D perhaps matching TRBD1 (5 bases). V was shortened by 0 bases and J by 8 bases, with 7 bases between the two germline ends. CDR1 is MNHEY, CDR2 SVGAGI, per germline. CDR3 length: 12 amino acids. This CDR3 reads CASSYSGEGYTF. DNA for the CDR3: TGTGCCAGCAGTTACTCAGGGGAAGGCTACACCTTC.

The V gene is TRBV5-1, the J gene TRBJ2-7; TRBD1 might be the D (6 bases). The ends were cut back, 3 bases at V and 2 bases at J, with 15 bases in the middle. The CDR3 sequence is 15 residues long. CDR1 is SGHRS, CDR2 YFSETQ, per germline. DNA for the CDR3: TGCGCCAGCAGCTCAGGGGCGGCAGGGCCCTACGAGCAGTACTTC. Translation gives CASSSGAAGPYEQYF.

The rearrangement uses TRBV21-1 and TRBJ2-7; the D call TRBD2 from the table was never checked on the DNA. TRBV21-1 is flagged as a pseudogene. This CDR3 is built from 18 residues. CDR3 nucleotide sequence: TGTGCCAGCAGCAAACCTGGTTATGAGGAAAAGCCCAGCTACGAGCAGTACTTC. The encoded protein is CASSKPGYEEKPSYEQYF.

This sequence joins TRBV15 and TRBJ2-2; D is uncertain. This CDR3 region has 14 residues. The germline gives CDR1 LNHNV, CDR2 YYDKDF (reference sequence). The ends were cut back, 4 bases at V and 2 bases at J, with 8 bases in the middle. The CDR3 sequence is CATSTSGNTGELFF. CDR3 DNA: TGTGCCACCAGCACCTCAGGAAACACCGGGGAGCTGTTTTTT.

The V gene is TRBV7-9, the J gene TRBJ2-1, with no clear D. This CDR3 contains 11 residues. Germline V gene data show CDR1 as SEHNR and CDR2 as FQNEAQ (reference sequence). The V end was cut by 3 bases, the J end by 10 bases, with 7 bases between. This CDR3 is CASSFAVEQFF. Here the CDR3 DNA reads TGTGCCAGCAGCTTCGCGGTGGAGCAGTTCTTC.

In its sample, this clone was seen a few times. This chain uses TRBV19 with TRBJ1-6; 9 nucleotides line up with TRBD1. V was pared by 3 bases and J by 10 bases, with 7 bases of the junction left unmatched. The CDR3 runs 15 residues. Germline V gene data show CDR1 as LNHDA and CDR2 as SQIVND (reference sequence). CDR3 nucleotide sequence: TGTGCCAGTAGTATCGGGACAGGGCGTGGGTCACCCCTCCACTTT. The encoded protein is CASSIGTGRGSPLHF.

CDR3 in DNA: TGTGCCAGCAGCCAAACCACAGATACGCAGTATTTT. Translation: CASSQTTDTQYF. The rearrangement joins TRBV14 to TRBJ2-3; D unresolved. Germline CDR1 SGHDN, CDR2 FVKESK. The CDR3 runs to 12 residues. V was shortened by 2 bases and J by 2 bases, with 2 bases between the two germline ends.

This clone was counted only a few times. The CDR3 nucleotides are TGTGCCAGTAGTATAGCAGCGAACACTGAAGCTTTCTTT. Protein product: CASSIAANTEAFF. This chain connects TRBV19 to TRBJ1-1; D is ambiguous. Trimming cost V 1 base and J 1 base, with 4 bases left between them. The CDR3 is made up of 13 amino acids. CDR1 is LNHDA and CDR2 is SQIVND in the germline V gene (reference sequence).

This clone was picked up a small number of times. The chain recombines TRBV30 with TRBJ2-6; D is unresolved. Germline V CDR1 and CDR2: GTSNPN, SVGIG (reference sequence). The V end lost 2 bases, the J end lost 0 bases, and 14 bases lay between the germline ends. This CDR3 spans 17 amino acids. This CDR3 reads CAWSFRLALSGANVLTF. For the CDR3, the DNA is TGTGCCTGGAGTTTTCGATTGGCCCTCTCTGGGGCCAACGTCCTGACTTTC.

The chain couples TRBV29-1 to TRBJ2-3, with a tentative D call TRBD2 (6 bases). Germline V lookup: CDR1 SQVTM, CDR2 ANQGSEA. This CDR3 contains 15 residues. Trimming left V 3 bases short and J 5 bases short, with 18 bases between. The CDR3 region has the DNA TGCAGCGTTGACCGGCTAGGGCTGCGGGGAGATACGCAGTATTTT. It codes for CSVDRLGLRGDTQYF.

This chain uses TRBV6-5 with TRBJ1-2; D unclear. There are 12 residues in the CDR3. Germline V gene lookup returns CDR1 MNHEY and CDR2 SVGAGI. The V gene lost 6 bases and the J gene lost 4 bases, with 9 bases spanning the gap. CDR3 DNA: TGTGCCAGCAGGACCGAGAGCTATGGCTACACCTTC. Protein sequence: CASRTESYGYTF.